This TCR beta chain is from a study of blood T cell repertoires in COVID-19. Overall study context: Some COVID-19 samples were acute and others convalescent; all came from the United States, Italy and Spain. PBMCs, B-cell-depleted T cells, or T cells provided the cDNA or gDNA that made up the material.

Authors' methods: How many nucleated cells were present was estimated from reference gene primer amplification. Data came from immunoSEQ multiplex PCR; TCRdb stores just in-frame clones and leaves some out. That table gives V, J and clone size, and the DNA gave D and trimming. This sample has more than 150,000 clones, with around 85% found just once. This CDR3 is built from 12 residues. V lost 4 bases and J 8 bases, leaving 8 bases between the germline ends. Sequencing was carried out using peripheral blood. The clonotype comes from a woman of 80 years or more with acute or convalescent COVID-19. This chain joins TRBV12-3 or TRBV12-4 and TRBJ2-2; no firm D call. The CDR3 bases are TGTGCCAGCAGTTCCAGTCGAGGGGAGCTGTTTTTT. It encodes CASSSSRGELFF.